Included here is one T cell receptor beta chain sequence, with context. As yet, its antigen is unknown. TCRdb ran MiXCR on the 5' RACE reads and lists one entry per CDR3 protein. The sample yields roughly 1.6 million distinct CDR3 sequences, less than 35% seen once. J was trimmed by 10 bases and V by 5 bases; bases with no gene match: 10. The CDR3 is made up of 14 amino acids. Per germline, CDR1 ENHRY and CDR2 SYGVKD. These data are taken from a study of identical twins. Study-wide points: The more abundant beta clonotypes in cord blood had fewer insertions, and memory repertoires did not show this. For out-of-frame alpha sequences shared by twins, low generation probability was in excess. The analysis was cross-sectional rather than longitudinal within donors. Partial confounding of zero-insertion analyses by invariant MAIT and iNKT cells was possible.

The sequenced material came from cord blood. The sequence came from a newborn girl in good health. V and J are TRBV10-3 and TRBJ2-1; 8 bases are a match to TRBD1. The CDR3 spells CAISLTGEVDEQFF. CDR3 nucleotides: TGTGCCATCAGTCTGACAGGGGAGGTAGACGAGCAGTTCTTC.